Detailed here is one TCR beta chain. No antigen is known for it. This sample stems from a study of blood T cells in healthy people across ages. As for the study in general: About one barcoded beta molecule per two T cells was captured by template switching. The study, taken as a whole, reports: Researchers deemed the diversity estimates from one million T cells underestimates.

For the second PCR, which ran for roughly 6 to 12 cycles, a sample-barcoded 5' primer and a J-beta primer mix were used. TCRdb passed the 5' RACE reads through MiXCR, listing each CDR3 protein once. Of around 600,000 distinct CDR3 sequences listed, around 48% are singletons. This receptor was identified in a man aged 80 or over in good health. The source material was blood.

The CDR3: CASSDESRNEQYF. Written as DNA, the CDR3 is TGTGCCAGCAGTGACGAAAGCCGCAACGAGCAGTACTTC. This sequence joins TRBV6-2 or TRBV6-3 and TRBJ2-5, with D unclear. The better agreement between TRBJ2-7 and the DNA end casts doubt on the J call. This CDR3 contains 13 residues. The germline gives CDR1 MNHEY, CDR2 SVGEGT.